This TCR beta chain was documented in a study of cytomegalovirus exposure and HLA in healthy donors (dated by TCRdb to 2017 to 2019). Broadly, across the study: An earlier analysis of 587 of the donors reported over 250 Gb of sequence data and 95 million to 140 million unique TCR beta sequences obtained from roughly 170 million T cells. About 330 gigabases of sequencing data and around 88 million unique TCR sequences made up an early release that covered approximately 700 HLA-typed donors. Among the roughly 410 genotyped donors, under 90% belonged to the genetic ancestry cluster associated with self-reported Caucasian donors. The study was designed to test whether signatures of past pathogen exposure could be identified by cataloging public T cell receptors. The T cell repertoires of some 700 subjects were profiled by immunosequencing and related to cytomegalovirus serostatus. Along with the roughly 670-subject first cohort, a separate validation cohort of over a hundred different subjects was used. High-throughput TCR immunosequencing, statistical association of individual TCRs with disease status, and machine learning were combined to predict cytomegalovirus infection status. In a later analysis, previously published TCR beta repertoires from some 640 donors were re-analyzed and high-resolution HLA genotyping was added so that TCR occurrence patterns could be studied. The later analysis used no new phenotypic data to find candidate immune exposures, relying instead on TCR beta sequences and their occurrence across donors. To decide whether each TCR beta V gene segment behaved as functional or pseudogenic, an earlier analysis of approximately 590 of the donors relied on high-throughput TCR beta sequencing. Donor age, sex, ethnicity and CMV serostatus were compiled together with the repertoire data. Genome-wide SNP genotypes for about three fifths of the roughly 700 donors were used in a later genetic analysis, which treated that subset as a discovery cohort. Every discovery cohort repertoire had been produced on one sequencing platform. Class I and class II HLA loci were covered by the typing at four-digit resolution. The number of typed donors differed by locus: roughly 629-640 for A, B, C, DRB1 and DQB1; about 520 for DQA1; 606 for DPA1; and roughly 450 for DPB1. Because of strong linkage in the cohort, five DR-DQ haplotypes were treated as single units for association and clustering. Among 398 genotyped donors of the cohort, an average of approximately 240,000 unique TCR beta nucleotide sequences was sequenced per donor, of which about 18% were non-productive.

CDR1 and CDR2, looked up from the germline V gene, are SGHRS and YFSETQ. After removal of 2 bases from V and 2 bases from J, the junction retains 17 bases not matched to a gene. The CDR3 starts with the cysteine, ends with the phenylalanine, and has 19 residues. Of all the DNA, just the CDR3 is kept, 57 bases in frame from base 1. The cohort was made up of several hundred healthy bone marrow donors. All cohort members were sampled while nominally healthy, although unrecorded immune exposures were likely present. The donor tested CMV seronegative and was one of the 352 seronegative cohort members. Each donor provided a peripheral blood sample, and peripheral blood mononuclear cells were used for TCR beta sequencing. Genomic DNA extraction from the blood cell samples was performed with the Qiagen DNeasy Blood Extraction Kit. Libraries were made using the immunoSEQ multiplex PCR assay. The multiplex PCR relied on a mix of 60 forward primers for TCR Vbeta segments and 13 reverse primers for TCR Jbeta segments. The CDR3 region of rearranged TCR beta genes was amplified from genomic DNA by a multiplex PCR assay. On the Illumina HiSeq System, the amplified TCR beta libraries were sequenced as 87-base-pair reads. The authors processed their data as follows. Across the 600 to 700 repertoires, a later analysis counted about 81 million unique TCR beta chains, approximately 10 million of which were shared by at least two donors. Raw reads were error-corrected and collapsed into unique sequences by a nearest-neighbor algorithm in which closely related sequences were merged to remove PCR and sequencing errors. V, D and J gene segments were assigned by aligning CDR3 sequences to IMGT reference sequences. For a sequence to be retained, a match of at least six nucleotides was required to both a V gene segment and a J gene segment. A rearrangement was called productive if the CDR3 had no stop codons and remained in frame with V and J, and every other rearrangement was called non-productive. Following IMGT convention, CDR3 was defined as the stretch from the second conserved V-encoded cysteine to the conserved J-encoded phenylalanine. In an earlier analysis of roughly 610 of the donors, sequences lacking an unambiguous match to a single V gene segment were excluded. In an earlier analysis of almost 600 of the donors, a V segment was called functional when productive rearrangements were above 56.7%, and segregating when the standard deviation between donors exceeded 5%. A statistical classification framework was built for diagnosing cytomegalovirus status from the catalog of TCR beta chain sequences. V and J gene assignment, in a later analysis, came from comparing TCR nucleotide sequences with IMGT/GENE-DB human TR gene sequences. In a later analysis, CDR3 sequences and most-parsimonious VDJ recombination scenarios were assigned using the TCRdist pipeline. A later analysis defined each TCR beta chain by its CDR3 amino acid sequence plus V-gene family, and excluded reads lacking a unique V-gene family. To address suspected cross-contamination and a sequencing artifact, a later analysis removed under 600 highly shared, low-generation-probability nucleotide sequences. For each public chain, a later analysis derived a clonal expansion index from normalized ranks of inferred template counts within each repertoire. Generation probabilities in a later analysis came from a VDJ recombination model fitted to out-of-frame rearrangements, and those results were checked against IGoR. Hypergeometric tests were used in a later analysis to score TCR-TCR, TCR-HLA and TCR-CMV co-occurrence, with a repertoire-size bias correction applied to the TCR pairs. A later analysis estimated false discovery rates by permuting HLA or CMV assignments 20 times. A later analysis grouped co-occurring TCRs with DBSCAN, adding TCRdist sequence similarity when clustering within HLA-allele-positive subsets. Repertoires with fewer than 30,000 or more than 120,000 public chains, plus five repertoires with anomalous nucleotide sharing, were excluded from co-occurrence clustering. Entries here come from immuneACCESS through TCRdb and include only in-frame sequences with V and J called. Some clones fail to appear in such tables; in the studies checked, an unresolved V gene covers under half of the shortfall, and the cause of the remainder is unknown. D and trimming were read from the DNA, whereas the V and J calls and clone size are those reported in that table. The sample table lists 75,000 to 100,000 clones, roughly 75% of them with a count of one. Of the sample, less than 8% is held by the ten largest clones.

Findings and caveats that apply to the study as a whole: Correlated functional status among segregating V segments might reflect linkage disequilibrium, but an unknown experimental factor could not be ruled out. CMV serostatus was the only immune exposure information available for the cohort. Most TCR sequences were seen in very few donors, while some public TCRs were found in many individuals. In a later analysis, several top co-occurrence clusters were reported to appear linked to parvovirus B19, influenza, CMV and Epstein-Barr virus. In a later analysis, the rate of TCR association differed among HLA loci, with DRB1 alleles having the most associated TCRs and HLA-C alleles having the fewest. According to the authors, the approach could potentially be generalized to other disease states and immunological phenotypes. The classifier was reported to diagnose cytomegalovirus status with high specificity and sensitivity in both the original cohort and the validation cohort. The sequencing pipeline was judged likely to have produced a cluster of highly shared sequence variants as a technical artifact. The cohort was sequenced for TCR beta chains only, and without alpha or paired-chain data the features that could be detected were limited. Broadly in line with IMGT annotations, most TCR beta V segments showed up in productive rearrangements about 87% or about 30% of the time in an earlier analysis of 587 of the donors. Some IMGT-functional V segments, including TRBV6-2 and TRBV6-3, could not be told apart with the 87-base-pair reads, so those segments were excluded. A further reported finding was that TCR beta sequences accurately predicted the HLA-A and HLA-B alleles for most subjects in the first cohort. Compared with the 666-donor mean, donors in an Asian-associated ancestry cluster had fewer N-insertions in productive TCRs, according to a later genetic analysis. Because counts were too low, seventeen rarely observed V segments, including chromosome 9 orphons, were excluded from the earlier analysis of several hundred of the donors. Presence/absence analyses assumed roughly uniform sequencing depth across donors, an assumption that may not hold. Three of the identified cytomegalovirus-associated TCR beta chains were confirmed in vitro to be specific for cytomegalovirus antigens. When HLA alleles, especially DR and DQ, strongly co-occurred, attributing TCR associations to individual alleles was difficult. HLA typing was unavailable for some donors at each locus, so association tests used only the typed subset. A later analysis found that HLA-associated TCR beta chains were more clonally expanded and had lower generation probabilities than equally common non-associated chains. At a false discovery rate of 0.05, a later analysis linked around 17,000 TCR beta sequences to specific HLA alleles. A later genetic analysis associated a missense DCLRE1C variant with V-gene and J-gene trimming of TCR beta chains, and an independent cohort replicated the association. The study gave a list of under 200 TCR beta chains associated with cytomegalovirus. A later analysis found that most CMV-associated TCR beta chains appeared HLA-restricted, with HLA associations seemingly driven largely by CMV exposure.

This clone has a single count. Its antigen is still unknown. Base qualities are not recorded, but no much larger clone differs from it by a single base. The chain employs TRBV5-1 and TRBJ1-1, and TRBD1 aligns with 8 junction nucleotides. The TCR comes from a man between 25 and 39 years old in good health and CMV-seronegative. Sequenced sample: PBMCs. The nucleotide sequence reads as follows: TGCGCCAGCAGCTTCGGACAGGGTTTCCCCTTGGGGCTAAACACTGAAGCTTTCTTT. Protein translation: CASSFGQGFPLGLNTEAFF.